Listed below are T cell receptor beta chains from one sample, sequenced in a study of T cells after yellow fever vaccination. TCRdb called the 5' RACE reads again in MiXCR, with one record for every CDR3 protein. The repertoire holds just under 600,000 distinct CDR3 sequences, approximately 12% seen once, with roughly 13% in the top ten. The input for sequencing was PBMCs, taken on the day of the yellow fever booster vaccination. Every receptor here comes from a man aged 25-40 years who received the YFV17D yellow fever vaccine. Each CDR3 is given with its conserved first and last residue. A D gene is named only where the DNA matches it firmly. Part of the rows lack a size; the others show once, few, many or a class for expanded clones.

size	D	V	J	CDR3	DNA
.	.	TRBV10-2	TRBJ2-7	CASSAGGAYEQYF	TGCGCCAGCAGTGCAGGGGGGGCCTACGAGCAGTACTTC
many	.	TRBV29-1	TRBJ2-5	CSVEASGGGETQYF	TGCAGCGTTGAAGCCTCAGGAGGGGGTGAGACCCAGTACTTC
.	.	TRBV7-8	TRBJ2-2	CASSTTGGELFF	TGTGCCAGCAGCACCACCGGCGGGGAGCTGTTTTTT
few	TRBD2	TRBV28	TRBJ2-1	CASRSRLAGGYNEQFF	TGTGCCAGCAGATCCCGACTAGCGGGAGGCTACAATGAGCAGTTCTTC
.	.	TRBV7-8	TRBJ2-1	CASSFGTSKAAEQFF	TGTGCCAGCAGCTTTGGTACTAGCAAGGCGGCTGAGCAGTTCTTC
.	.	TRBV4-3	TRBJ1-2	CASSQDPRVGYTF	TGCGCCAGCAGCCAAGATCCCAGGGTTGGCTACACCTTC
.	.	TRBV5-1	TRBJ2-5	CASSPSEYSTETQYF	TGCGCCAGCAGCCCGAGCGAGTACTCCACCGAGACCCAGTACTTC
few	TRBD2	TRBV5-1	TRBJ2-3	CASSPTSGSGLDTQYF	TGCGCCAGCAGCCCGACTAGCGGGAGTGGATTAGATACGCAGTATTTT
few	.	TRBV5-1	TRBJ1-1	CASSLTKNTEAFF	TGCGCCAGCAGCTTGACAAAGAACACTGAAGCTTTCTTT
few	.	TRBV20-1	TRBJ1-2	CSAPVGQGYGYTF	TGCAGTGCCCCAGTCGGGCAGGGCTACGGCTACACCTTC
.	.	TRBV19	TRBJ2-7	CASRSGSPRGEQYF	TGTGCCAGTAGATCCGGGAGCCCCCGGGGCGAGCAGTACTTC
few	.	TRBV27	TRBJ2-1	CASSFDRPYNEQFF	TGTGCCAGCAGTTTTGACAGACCATACAATGAGCAGTTCTTC
few	.	TRBV6-2/TRBV6-3	TRBJ1-4	CASSYSQRLFF	TGTGCCAGCAGTTACTCCCAGCGACTGTTTTTT
few	TRBD2	TRBV5-1	TRBJ2-1	CASRLLAGNNEQFF	TGCGCCAGCAGGCTACTAGCGGGAAACAATGAGCAGTTCTTC
few	TRBD1	TRBV5-8	TRBJ1-1	CASSSGDSTNTEAFF	TGTGCCAGCAGCTCAGGGGACAGCACGAACACTGAAGCTTTCTTT
few	TRBD2	TRBV4-2	TRBJ2-7	CASSQDPLAGRPGEQYF	TGTGCCAGCAGCCAAGATCCACTAGCGGGACGACCGGGCGAGCAGTACTTC
.	.	TRBV7-2	TRBJ2-1	CASSLVGTSYTNEQFF	TGTGCCAGCAGCTTAGTAGGGACTTCCTATACCAATGAGCAGTTCTTC
many	.	TRBV4-3	TRBJ2-3	CASSQAGADTQYF	TGCGCCAGCAGCCAAGCGGGAGCAGATACGCAGTATTTT
.	TRBD2	TRBV27	TRBJ2-5	CASSFGGTSGQETQYF	TGTGCCAGCAGTTTCGGTGGGACTAGCGGTCAAGAGACCCAGTACTTC
many	TRBD2	TRBV7-3	TRBJ2-1	CASSSRTSGSYNEQFF	TGTGCCAGCAGCTCCCGGACTAGCGGGAGCTACAATGAGCAGTTCTTC
.	.	TRBV6-5	TRBJ2-2	CASSYRGRNTGELFF	TGTGCCAGCAGTTACCGCGGGCGGAACACCGGGGAGCTGTTTTTT
few	.	TRBV9	TRBJ2-7	CASSVAGTSYEQYF	TGTGCCAGCAGCGTAGCAGGGACCTCCTACGAGCAGTACTTC
few	.	TRBV2	TRBJ2-5	CASSVSGVQETQYF	TGTGCCAGCAGTGTATCAGGGGTTCAGGAGACCCAGTACTTC
few	.	TRBV5-5	TRBJ2-7	CASSLAQLVREQYF	TGTGCCAGCAGCTTGGCCCAACTAGTAAGGGAGCAGTACTTC
few	TRBD1	TRBV28	TRBJ2-1	CASSEGAGENEQFF	TGTGCCAGCAGTGAGGGGGCGGGTGAGAATGAGCAGTTCTTC
.	.	TRBV6-2/TRBV6-3	TRBJ2-1	CASSYPTGAGSYNEQFF	TGTGCCAGCAGTTACCCGACAGGAGCGGGCTCCTACAATGAGCAGTTCTTC
few	TRBD2	TRBV5-1	TRBJ2-7	CASSLGPAGPLLEQYF	TGCGCCAGCAGCTTGGGTCCAGCGGGACCCCTCCTAGAGCAGTACTTC
many	TRBD2	TRBV5-1	TRBJ2-7	CASSFGAGPYEQYF	TGCGCCAGCAGCTTCGGAGCGGGGCCCTACGAGCAGTACTTC